These 28 T cell receptor beta chains share one sample of origin, sequenced in a study of cytomegalovirus exposure and HLA in healthy donors. 13 Jbeta primers and 60 Vbeta primers were used for the PCR. Libraries were prepared by immunoSEQ multiplex PCR; TCRdb keeps only in-frame clonotypes and omits some of them. The repertoire holds approximately 170,000 clones, 65% to 85% seen once, with approximately 2.4% in the top ten. The sample comprised PBMCs. Every receptor here comes from a male donor in good health and CMV-seronegative.

This clone was picked up a small number of times. The gene calls are TRBV30 and TRBJ2-1, with D perhaps TRBD2 (6 bases). Germline V gives CDR1 GTSNPN, CDR2 SVGIG (reference sequence). This CDR3 is 14 amino acids long. Trimming took 2 bases from V and 10 from J, leaving 18 bases between them. The DNA of the CDR3 is TGTGCCTGGAGTACGGGGGTAGTTAGTTTAGAGCAGTTCTTC. This translates into CAWSTGVVSLEQFF.

This rearrangement joins TRBV9 to TRBJ2-5; the D gene is possibly TRBD2 (6 bases). V dropped 1 base and J dropped 1 base, with 11 bases sitting between them. The CDR3 has 15 residues. Germline lookup yields CDR1 SGDLS and CDR2 YYNGEE. The CDR3 is CASSVFRDSQETQYF. The DNA of the CDR3 is TGTGCCAGCAGCGTATTCCGGGACTCCCAAGAGACCCAGTACTTC.

The chain is built from TRBV18 and TRBJ1-1; D perhaps matches TRBD1 (5 bases). Trimming pared 3 bases from V and 3 bases from J, leaving 14 bases between. Germline V gene lookup returns CDR1 KGHSH and CDR2 LQKENI. The CDR3 is 15 residues long. CDR3 residues: CASSPRAWGDTEAFF. CDR3 coding DNA: TGTGCCAGCTCACCCCGGGCCTGGGGGGACACTGAAGCTTTCTTT. Full variable domain (remainder filled in from reference TRBV18 and TRBJ1-1): NAGVMQNPRHLVRRRGQEARLRCSPMKGHSHVYWYRQLPEEGLKFMVYLQKENIIDESGMPKERFSAEFPKEGPSILRIQQVVRGDSAAYFCASSPRAWGDTEAFFGQGTRLTVV.

This chain joins TRBV6-6 and TRBJ1-3, with unresolved D. The CDR3 loop spans 12 amino acids. Germline V gene lookup returns CDR1 MNHNY and CDR2 SVGAGI (reference sequence). Between the trimmed V and J ends, which lost 6 bases and 2 bases, there was a span of 5 bases. The DNA of the CDR3 is TGTGCCAGCAGCCCCACTGGAAACACCATATATTTT. This gives the protein CASSPTGNTIYF.

This clone was found a few times. V gene TRBV5-6 combines with J gene TRBJ2-7, with a tentative D call TRBD1 (5 bases). The CDR3 has 15 amino acids. Trimming removed 6 bases at V and 2 bases at J, with 18 bases between. Germline V lookup: CDR1 SGHDT, CDR2 YYEEEE. CDR3: CASTMRAVGPYEQYF. As DNA, the CDR3 is TGTGCCAGCACCATGCGAGCCGTGGGGCCCTACGAGCAGTACTTC.

J is TRBJ2-5 and V is TRBV7-2, with D perhaps TRBD1 (7 bases). Germline V gene data show CDR1 as SGHTA and CDR2 as FQGNSA. The CDR3 totals 14 residues. The germline V and J ends were trimmed by 0 bases and 5 bases, with 10 bases remaining between them. The CDR3 sequence: CASSLAAGGETQYF. CDR3 coding DNA: TGTGCCAGCAGCTTAGCCGCAGGGGGGGAGACCCAGTACTTC. Full variable domain (outside the CDR3, taken from reference TRBV7-2 and TRBJ2-5): GAGVSQSPSNKVTEKGKDVELRCDPISGHTALYWYRQSLGQGLEFLIYFQGNSAPDKSGLPSDRFSAERTGGSVSTLTIQRTQQEDSAVYLCASSLAAGGETQYFGPGTRLLVL.

The rearrangement uses TRBV29-1 and TRBJ1-3; 7 bases map to TRBD1. Unmatched junction bases numbered 11, after V lost 5 bases and J lost 1 base. This CDR3 contains 16 residues. Looked up from germline, CDR1 is SQVTM and CDR2 is ANQGSEA. The CDR3 is CSVSLWTGRSGNTIYF. The CDR3 region has the DNA TGCAGCGTTTCCCTCTGGACAGGCCGATCTGGAAACACCATATATTTT.

V usage is TRBV4-3 and J usage is TRBJ2-7; 7 bases fit TRBD1. Germline values: CDR1 LGHNA, CDR2 YSLEER. Losses at the gene ends were 4 bases for V and 6 bases for J; bases not matched to a gene: 6. This CDR3 is built from 13 residues. The CDR3 sequence is CASSPETGAEQYF. CDR3 bases: TGCGCCAGCAGCCCAGAAACAGGGGCCGAGCAGTACTTC.

The chain couples TRBV7-8 to TRBJ2-3; 10 positions match TRBD2. Germline V gene sequence: CDR1 SGHVS, CDR2 FQNEAQ. The CDR3 is 15 amino acids. V was pared by 5 bases and J by 4 bases, with 6 bases of the junction left unmatched. For the CDR3, the DNA is TGTGCCAGCAGCAAACCTAGCGGGAGCTCAGATACGCAGTATTTT. This codes for CASSKPSGSSDTQYF.

The chain carries TRBV7-8 and TRBJ2-1; 11 nucleotides align to TRBD2. In germline, CDR1 is SGHVS, CDR2 FQNEAQ. The length of the CDR3 is 16 residues. V lost 6 bases to trimming and J lost 4 bases; unmatched junction nucleotides: 8. The CDR3 DNA reads TGTGCCAGCAGTCTCCAGACTAGCGGGGTGTACAATGAGCAGTTCTTC. Protein: CASSLQTSGVYNEQFF. Variable domain in full (rest from reference TRBV7-8 and TRBJ2-1): GAGVSQSPRYKVAKRGQDVALRCDPISGHVSLFWYQQALGQGPEFLTYFQNEAQLDKSGLPSDRFFAERPEGSVSTLKIQRTQQEDSAVYLCASSLQTSGVYNEQFFGPGTRLTVL.

The V call is TRBV29-1, the J call TRBJ2-7; 16 bases fit TRBD2. The J call may be wrong; the DNA end is better matched by TRBJ2-1. Germline values: CDR1 SQVTM, CDR2 ANQGSEA. The CDR3 loop spans 16 amino acids. The CDR3 sequence is CSMGLAGGLSYNEQFF. The CDR3 DNA reads as TGCAGCATGGGACTAGCGGGGGGGCTTTCCTACAATGAGCAGTTCTTC.

The V call is TRBV7-9, the J call TRBJ2-7, with D possibly TRBD2 on 6 matching bases. Deletions cut 2 bases from V and 3 bases from J, with 17 bases between. Germline CDR1 SEHNR, CDR2 FQNEAQ (reference sequence). The length of the CDR3 is 16 residues. Here the CDR3 reads CASSLRAGKGDYEQYF. CDR3 nucleotide sequence: TGTGCCAGCAGCTTAAGGGCGGGGAAGGGCGACTACGAGCAGTACTTC. Combining the CDR3 with reference TRBV7-9 and TRBJ2-7 gives the whole variable domain DTGVSQNPRHKITKRGQNVTFRCDPISEHNRLYWYRQTLGQGPEFLTYFQNEAQLEKSRLLSDRFSAERPKGSFSTLEIQRTEQGDSAMYLCASSLRAGKGDYEQYFGPGTRLTVT.

This clone showed up just a few times. The chain joins TRBV7-8 to TRBJ1-3; no firm D call. The CDR3 length is 16 residues. CDR1 and CDR2 from the germline V gene are SGHVS and FQNEAQ. Trimming removed 1 base at V and 0 bases at J, with 10 bases between. The CDR3 loop is CASSLDYRGSGNTIYF. The CDR3 DNA follows: TGTGCCAGCAGCTTAGATTATCGCGGCTCTGGAAACACCATATATTTT.

The genes are TRBV7-9 and TRBJ2-7, with a weak D call TRBD1 (5 bases). The V end lost 5 bases, the J end lost 6 bases, and 17 bases lay between the germline ends. CDR1 is SEHNR and CDR2 is FQNEAQ in the germline V gene (reference sequence). There are 14 residues in the CDR3. The CDR3 loop is CASSIRGGPGEQYF. In DNA, the CDR3 is TGTGCCAGCAGCATTAGGGGCGGCCCAGGCGAGCAGTACTTC.

The chain recombines TRBV2 with TRBJ2-5; TRBD2 agrees at 8 bases. Germline loops: CDR1 SNHLY, CDR2 FYNNEI. V was clipped by 3 bases and J by 2 bases; unmatched bases: 5. The CDR3 has 15 amino acids. This chain's CDR3 is CASSDTSGVQETQYF. The CDR3 DNA is TGTGCCAGCAGTGACACTAGCGGAGTACAAGAGACCCAGTACTTC.

This clone turned up a few times. V gene TRBV28 combines with J gene TRBJ1-2; D is perhaps TRBD1 (5 bases). The CDR3 extends over 12 amino acids. The V gene's germline CDR1 is MDHEN and CDR2 SYDVKM. V lost 3 bases, J lost 8 bases, and 10 bases lay in between. The CDR3 bases are TGTGCCAGCAGTTTTGGGGCGGGAGGCTACACCTTC. Its protein product is CASSFGAGGYTF.

The chain links TRBV5-1 to TRBJ2-1; 10 positions match TRBD2. CDR3 size: 16 residues. Germline lookup yields CDR1 SGHRS and CDR2 YFSETQ. Trimming took 7 bases from V and 0 from J; bases not matched to a gene: 7. CDR3 sequence reads: CASAGTSVNSYNEQFF. CDR3 nucleotides: TGCGCCAGCGCCGGGACTAGCGTAAACTCCTACAATGAGCAGTTCTTC.

The rearrangement links TRBV21-1 to TRBJ2-2; the table's D gene call, TRBD2, was not cross checked with the DNA. TRBV21-1 is annotated as a pseudogene. The CDR3 spans 15 residues. CDR3 nucleotides: TGTGCCAGCAGCACCAATACTAGCGGCACCGGGGAGCTGTTTTTT. Its translation: CASSTNTSGTGELFF.

The V and J genes are TRBV27 and TRBJ2-5, with a tentative D call TRBD1 (6 bases). The CDR3 spans 11 residues. V lost 6 bases and J lost 9, with 11 bases in between. Germline values: CDR1 MNHEY, CDR2 SMNVEV (reference sequence). The DNA for the CDR3 is TGTGCCAGCAGGATCGGACAGTCCCAGTACTTC. Its translation: CASRIGQSQYF.

The chain couples TRBV7-7 to TRBJ2-7, with 8 nucleotides matching TRBD2. This CDR3 comprises 13 residues. The V and J ends lost 5 bases and 6 bases, in that order; junction bases with no gene match: 6. Germline CDR1 is SSHAT and CDR2 is FNYEAQ (reference sequence). The CDR3 is CASSPGLGSEQYF. The CDR3 DNA reads TGTGCCAGCAGCCCGGGACTAGGGAGCGAGCAGTACTTC.

The chain links TRBV7-9 to TRBJ2-1; 7 bases map to TRBD1. Germline V gives CDR1 SEHNR, CDR2 FQNEAQ (reference sequence). This CDR3 has 14 amino acids. V dropped 4 bases and J dropped 7; count of bases not matched to a gene: 7. CDR3 region: CASSWVTGLNEQFF. In DNA form, the CDR3 reads TGTGCCAGCAGCTGGGTGACAGGGTTGAATGAGCAGTTCTTC.

The table lists this clone with a few counts. The chain has TRBV5-5 and TRBJ1-3; D is uncertain. The CDR3 runs 14 residues. Germline-derived CDR1 and CDR2 are SGHKS and YYEKEE (reference sequence). V was trimmed by 4 bases and J by 2 bases, leaving 10 bases between them. In nucleotides, the CDR3 is TGTGCCAGCAGCCCTCCCCAGACTGGAAACACCATATATTTT. Residues: CASSPPQTGNTIYF. The entire variable domain, with the rest obtained from reference TRBV5-5 and TRBJ1-3, is as follows: DAGVTQSPTHLIKTRGQQVTLRCSPISGHKSVSWYQQVLGQGPQFIFQYYEKEERGRGNFPDRFSARQFPNYSSELNVNALLLGDSALYLCASSPPQTGNTIYFGEGSWLTVV.

V gene TRBV30 combines with J gene TRBJ2-2; 9 nucleotides match TRBD1. CDR1 GTSNPN and CDR2 SVGIG come from the germline V gene (reference sequence). Losses at the gene ends were 3 bases for V and 6 bases for J; bases not matched to a gene: 2. The length of the CDR3 is 13 residues. CDR3 DNA: TGTGCCTGGAGCTGGGACAGGGCCGGGGAGCTGTTTTTT. The encoded protein is CAWSWDRAGELFF.

This chain uses TRBV2 with TRBJ2-2, with 14 bases that match TRBD2. The CDR3 length is 16 residues. Losses at the gene ends were 6 bases for V and 7 bases for J; bases not matched to a gene: 7. CDR1 and CDR2 (germline): SNHLY, FYNNEI. The CDR3 nucleotides read TGTGCCAGCAGGCCGGGACTAGCGGGAGTGATCGGGGAGCTGTTTTTT. Translation gives CASRPGLAGVIGELFF.

On this clone itself: This CDR3 is also generated by other DNA sequences in the sample. V usage is TRBV7-3 and J usage is TRBJ2-5; D possibly corresponds to TRBD1 (6 bases). The CDR3 is 14 residues long. Between the trimmed V and J ends, which lost 1 base and 6 bases, there was a span of 12 bases. CDR1 and CDR2 from the germline V gene are SGHTA and FQGTGA. The CDR3 sequence is CASSLSGGQKTQYF. The CDR3 nucleotides read TGTGCCAGCAGCTTAAGTGGGGGCCAGAAGACCCAGTACTTC. The entire variable domain, with the rest obtained from reference TRBV7-3 and TRBJ2-5, is as follows: GAGVSQTPSNKVTEKGKYVELRCDPISGHTALYWYRQSLGQGPEFLIYFQGTGAADDSGLPNDRFFAVRPEGSVSTLKIQRTERGDSAVYLCASSLSGGQKTQYFGPGTRLLVL.

The chain is built from TRBV14 and TRBJ2-3; TRBD1 matches 7 bases. Germline CDR1 and CDR2: SGHDN and FVKESK. The CDR3 consists of 14 residues. Trimming took 3 bases from V and 4 from J; bases not matched to a gene: 4. The CDR3 reads CASSHSGGADTQYF. For the CDR3, the DNA is TGTGCCAGCAGCCATTCAGGGGGAGCAGATACGCAGTATTTT.

The DNA of the CDR3 is TGTGCCAGCAGCCGGACGGCACTAGCGGGAGGCGTATACGAGCAGTACTTC. Translation gives CASSRTALAGGVYEQYF. The chain recombines TRBV5-5 with TRBJ2-7; the match to TRBD2 covers 12 bases. The CDR3 is made up of 17 amino acids. V shed 4 bases and J 4 bases; nucleotides not matched to a gene: 12. Germline values: CDR1 SGHKS, CDR2 YYEKEE (reference sequence).

This clone occurred a few times. The chain has TRBV6-1 and TRBJ2-5; 8 positions agree with TRBD2. V was clipped by 8 bases and J by 5 bases; unmatched bases: 13. CDR3 length: 15 amino acids. CDR1 is MNHNS and CDR2 is SASEGT in the germline V gene. CDR3 region: CASGGGTRGWETQYF. The CDR3 coding sequence is TGTGCCAGCGGAGGGGGGACTAGAGGGTGGGAGACCCAGTACTTC.